A single sample gave rise to the 13 T cell receptor beta chains below, sequenced in a study of cytomegalovirus exposure and HLA in healthy donors. The PCR was carried out with 60 Vbeta primers and 13 Jbeta primers. Measured with immunoSEQ multiplex PCR; TCRdb has only the in-frame clones, and not every one. The repertoire holds 200,000 to 250,000 clones, with approximately 79% as singletons. The source material was PBMCs. Source of these receptors: a man aged 50 to 59 in good health and CMV-seronegative.

The rearrangement links TRBV2 to TRBJ2-1; 14 bases map to TRBD2. The CDR3 loop spans 16 amino acids. The germline CDR1 and CDR2 sequences are SNHLY and FYNNEI. Trimming removed 6 bases from V and 8 bases from J; junction bases left unmatched: 9. The CDR3 DNA is TGTGCCAGCAGCGCCATCGGGACTAGCGGGAGCGATGAGCAGTTCTTC. As protein: CASSAIGTSGSDEQFF.

The V gene is TRBV7-8, the J gene TRBJ2-7; D is ambiguous. Trimming shortened V by 4 bases and J by 2 bases, and 12 bases separated the two germline ends. The CDR3 has 14 residues. Germline V gene sequence: CDR1 SGHVS, CDR2 FQNEAQ. Here the CDR3 DNA reads TGTGCCAGCAGCTCAACGACTCCTCCCTACGAGCAGTACTTC. Its protein product is CASSSTTPPYEQYF.

V usage is TRBV30 and J usage is TRBJ1-2, with D possibly matching TRBD1 (6 bases). V dropped 0 bases and J dropped 4 bases, with 6 bases sitting between them. CDR3 length: 12 amino acids. CDR1 is GTSNPN and CDR2 is SVGIG in the germline V gene (reference sequence). CDR3 region: CAWSVQGYGYTF. In DNA form, the CDR3 reads TGTGCCTGGAGTGTACAGGGCTATGGCTACACCTTC.

The V gene is TRBV28, the J gene TRBJ2-7, with 7 bases lining up with TRBD1. This CDR3 spans 14 amino acids. Per germline, CDR1 MDHEN and CDR2 SYDVKM. Trimming took 7 bases from V and 4 from J; bases not matched to a gene: 10. The CDR3 protein is CASNLRDRIYEQYF. CDR3 nucleotides: TGTGCCAGCAACCTCCGGGACAGAATATACGAGCAGTACTTC.

This chain joins TRBV27 and TRBJ2-3, with 7 bases lining up with TRBD1. Germline V gene data show CDR1 as MNHEY and CDR2 as SMNVEV (reference sequence). This CDR3 comprises 15 residues. After removal of 6 bases from V and 0 bases from J, the junction contained 6 bases not matched to a gene. CDR3 coding DNA: TGTGCCAGCAGATACAGGGGTACCAGCACAGATACGCAGTATTTT. Protein product: CASRYRGTSTDTQYF.

The CDR3 bases are TGTGCCAGCAGTACAGAAGCGAACACTGAAGCTTTCTTT. Translated: CASSTEANTEAFF. The gene calls are TRBV4-2 and TRBJ1-1; no firm D call. This CDR3 is built from 13 residues. Trimming removed 6 bases at V and 1 base at J, with 9 bases between. Germline V gene data show CDR1 as LGHNA and CDR2 as YNFKEQ.

V is TRBV19 and J is TRBJ1-1, with TRBD1 matching over 8 bases. This CDR3 spans 15 amino acids. Trimming cost V 3 bases and J 0 bases; bases outside gene matches: 3. Germline lookup yields CDR1 LNHDA and CDR2 SQIVND (reference sequence). For the CDR3, the DNA is TGTGCCAGTAGTATTACAGGGGGTCTGAACACTGAAGCTTTCTTT. Translating it yields CASSITGGLNTEAFF.

The chain recombines TRBV5-6 with TRBJ1-1; D is unresolved. This CDR3 is 14 amino acids long. CDR1 and CDR2 (germline): SGHDT, YYEEEE. The germline V and J ends were trimmed by 0 bases and 7 bases, with 13 bases remaining between them. The CDR3 DNA follows: TGTGCCAGCAGCTTGGGGGCGTTTTATATTGAAGCTTTCTTT. It codes for CASSLGAFYIEAFF.

The rearrangement uses TRBV28 and TRBJ1-2; D possibly corresponds to TRBD1 (5 bases). Trimming cost V 6 bases and J 7 bases, with 18 bases left between them. The CDR3 has 14 amino acids. CDR1 MDHEN and CDR2 SYDVKM come from the germline V gene. The CDR3 DNA sequence: TGTGCCAGCAGCCCCCAAGTGGGGCTACCTGGCTACACCTTC. As protein: CASSPQVGLPGYTF.

The V gene is TRBV28, the J gene TRBJ2-3; D remains ambiguous. Trimming cost V 0 bases and J 4 bases, with 20 bases left between them. This CDR3 contains 18 residues. Per germline, CDR1 MDHEN and CDR2 SYDVKM. CDR3 protein: CASSLWKIRSGTSDTQYF. CDR3 nucleotides: TGTGCCAGCAGTTTATGGAAGATACGGTCAGGCACCTCAGATACGCAGTATTTT.

The chain couples TRBV6-1 to TRBJ2-7; D is possibly TRBD2 (6 bases). Trimming stripped 8 bases from V and 1 base from J, with 18 bases between. Germline V gene sequence: CDR1 MNHNS, CDR2 SASEGT. The CDR3 spans 15 residues. This CDR3 is CASPPGASVSYEQYF. The DNA for the CDR3 is TGTGCCAGCCCCCCCGGGGCTAGCGTATCCTACGAGCAGTACTTC.

The V gene is TRBV5-1, the J gene TRBJ2-3, with 9 nucleotides matching TRBD2. CDR1 and CDR2 (germline): SGHRS, YFSETQ. This CDR3 is 15 amino acids long. With V trimmed by 2 bases and J by 0 bases, 1 base remained unmatched. The DNA of the CDR3 is TGCGCCAGCAGCTTAACTAGCGGGAGCACAGATACGCAGTATTTT. It yields the protein CASSLTSGSTDTQYF.

The chain is built from TRBV28 and TRBJ1-5, with D perhaps TRBD1 (6 bases). The CDR3 has 13 amino acids. With 8 bases removed from V and 3 bases from J, the gap between germline ends came to 11 bases. Germline V CDR1 and CDR2: MDHEN, SYDVKM. CDR3 nucleotide sequence: TGTGCCAGCCACACAGGGCCCAATCAGCCCCAGCATTTT. Translating gives CASHTGPNQPQHF. Full variable domain (remainder filled in from reference TRBV28 and TRBJ1-5): DVKVTQSSRYLVKRTGEKVFLECVQDMDHENMFWYRQDPGLGLRLIYFSYDVKMKEKGDIPEGYSVSREKKERFSLILESASTNQTSMYLCASHTGPNQPQHFGDGTRLSIL.